One and the same sample provided the 22 T cell receptor beta chains below, sequenced in a study of blood T cell repertoires in COVID-19. The method was immunoSEQ multiplex PCR; TCRdb's version includes in-frame clones alone and lacks a portion of them. The sample contains 90,000 or so clones, around 86% of which appear only once. Sequenced sample: peripheral blood. These receptors were collected from a human donor in a cohort sampled during active COVID-19.

The rearrangement joins TRBV7-9 to TRBJ1-4, with D perhaps TRBD1 (5 bases). CDR1 SEHNR and CDR2 FQNEAQ come from the germline V gene (reference sequence). V dropped 4 bases and J dropped 3 bases, with 12 bases sitting between them. The CDR3 consists of 15 residues. As DNA, the CDR3 is TGTGCCAGCAGCTCAGTTGCAGGGCCTAATGAAAAACTGTTTTTT. Translating it yields CASSSVAGPNEKLFF.

V gene TRBV6-5 combines with J gene TRBJ1-6, with D possibly TRBD1 on 6 matching bases. CDR1 is MNHEY, CDR2 SVGAGI, per germline. The CDR3 runs to 14 residues. V was trimmed by 8 bases and J by 7 bases, leaving 15 bases between them. CDR3 DNA sequence: TGTGCCAGCGTCGAGTGGGGGCCCAATTCACCCCTCCACTTT. Amino acid sequence: CASVEWGPNSPLHF.

The chain has TRBV10-3 and TRBJ1-2; 9 bases agree with TRBD1. V gave up 6 bases and J gave up 3 bases; unmatched junction bases: 5. The CDR3 is made up of 14 amino acids. Germline lookup yields CDR1 ENHRY and CDR2 SYGVKD. The CDR3 nucleotides are TGTGCCATCAGCTCGGGACAGGGACACTATGGCTACACCTTC. Translated, it gives CAISSGQGHYGYTF.

The chain combines TRBV5-1 with TRBJ2-2; D might be TRBD2 (6 bases). V was trimmed by 0 bases and J by 4 bases, leaving 13 bases between them. The germline gives CDR1 SGHRS, CDR2 YFSETQ. The CDR3 is made up of 16 amino acids. This chain's CDR3 is CASSLAAAGGTGELFF. In DNA form, the CDR3 reads TGCGCCAGCAGCTTGGCCGCAGCGGGTGGCACCGGGGAGCTGTTTTTT.

The sample holds one count of this clone. The J gene is TRBJ2-5, the V gene TRBV2; 7 nucleotides match TRBD1. After removal of 5 bases from V and 1 base from J, the junction contained 4 bases not matched to a gene. This CDR3 region has 14 residues. Per germline, CDR1 SNHLY and CDR2 FYNNEI. DNA of the CDR3: TGTGCCAGCAGTCTTGGACAGGCCCAAGAGACCCAGTACTTC. This encodes CASSLGQAQETQYF.

The genes are TRBV28 and TRBJ1-4; D is unclear. Germline V gives CDR1 MDHEN, CDR2 SYDVKM. Trimming took off 5 bases at V and 7 bases at J, with 17 bases between the two ends. The CDR3 totals 15 residues. This CDR3 reads CASSPWEEEGEKLFF. CDR3 DNA sequence: TGTGCCAGCAGTCCATGGGAGGAGGAGGGTGAAAAACTGTTTTTT.

The chain is built from TRBV18 and TRBJ2-3, with 8 bases fitting TRBD1. The CDR3 totals 15 residues. Per the germline V gene, CDR1 is KGHSH and CDR2 is LQKENI. V shed 8 bases and J 0 bases; nucleotides not matched to a gene: 7. The chain's CDR3 is CASQDREGSTDTQYF. CDR3 DNA: TGTGCCAGCCAGGACAGGGAAGGAAGCACAGATACGCAGTATTTT.

V is TRBV9 and J is TRBJ2-7; 8 bases agree with TRBD1. The CDR3 spans 14 residues. V was clipped by 4 bases and J by 2 bases; unmatched bases: 5. Germline V CDR1 and CDR2: SGDLS, YYNGEE. The DNA for the CDR3 is TGTGCCAGCAGCCCGCAGACAGGGGCCTACGAGCAGTACTTC. It yields the protein CASSPQTGAYEQYF.

In its sample, this clone was seen once. The V and J genes are TRBV10-1 and TRBJ2-1; perhaps TRBD1 as D (5 bases). Germline assignment: CDR1 WNHNN and CDR2 SYGVQD (reference sequence). V shed 0 bases and J shed 9 bases, with 6 bases lying between them. The CDR3 is 12 amino acids. DNA for the CDR3: TGCGCCAGCAGTGAGTCTGGGGCTGAGCAGTTCTTC. Amino acids: CASSESGAEQFF.

This clone is medium-sized (0.01 to 0.1%) within its sample. The J gene is TRBJ1-2, the V gene TRBV9; TRBD1 might be the D (5 bases). Trimming took 0 bases from V and 6 from J, leaving 12 bases between them. Germline CDR1 is SGDLS and CDR2 is YYNGEE. The CDR3 length is 14 residues. CDR3 DNA: TGTGCCAGCAGCGTAGAAACGACAGCCGATGGCTACACCTTC. Protein product: CASSVETTADGYTF.

J is TRBJ1-3 and V is TRBV15, with D unresolved. Germline V gene lookup returns CDR1 LNHNV and CDR2 YYDKDF (reference sequence). V lost 0 bases and J 0 bases, leaving 9 bases between the germline ends. This CDR3 is 16 amino acids long. The CDR3 DNA follows: TGTGCCACCAGCAGAGATTCCGCAGACTCTGGAAACACCATATATTTT. As protein: CATSRDSADSGNTIYF.

This clone has just one count. The rearrangement uses TRBV13 and TRBJ2-2; D is ambiguous. This CDR3 contains 14 residues. Germline V gene data show CDR1 as PRHDT and CDR2 as FYEKMQ (reference sequence). Trimming took 5 bases from V and 2 from J, leaving 9 bases between them. CDR3 coding DNA: TGTGCCAGCAGCCGACTTTCAAACACCGGGGAGCTGTTTTTT. The encoded protein is CASSRLSNTGELFF.

The gene calls are TRBV11-2 and TRBJ2-3, with a weak D call TRBD1 (6 bases). Germline V lookup: CDR1 SGHAT, CDR2 FQNNGV. CDR3 length: 15 residues. Between the trimmed V and J ends, which lost 6 bases and 1 base, there was a span of 14 bases. The CDR3 coding sequence is TGTGCCAGCAGTTTTTGGGGGCGTGGCACAGATACGCAGTATTTT. It yields the protein CASSFWGRGTDTQYF.

The chain couples TRBV5-6 to TRBJ1-5, with D maybe TRBD1 (6 bases). The germline V gene encodes CDR1 SGHDT and CDR2 YYEEEE. The CDR3 runs 17 residues. The V end lost 1 base, the J end lost 0 bases, and 14 bases lay between the germline ends. The CDR3 sequence: CASSLRGGEYSNQPQHF. CDR3 in DNA: TGTGCCAGCAGCTTGAGGGGGGGAGAGTATAGCAATCAGCCCCAGCATTTT.

The rearrangement links TRBV18 to TRBJ2-7, with D tentatively TRBD2 (5 bases). Trimming left V 1 base short and J 3 bases short, with 13 bases between. The CDR3 sequence is 15 residues long. From germline, CDR1 is KGHSH and CDR2 LQKENI. CDR3 sequence (DNA): TGTGCCAGCTCACCACTTGACCGCGGGTACTACGAGCAGTACTTC. The encoded protein is CASSPLDRGYYEQYF.

The chain links TRBV4-2 to TRBJ2-7, with 9 bases that match TRBD2. Germline CDR1 and CDR2: LGHNA and YNFKEQ. This CDR3 comprises 15 residues. The V and J ends lost 7 bases and 2 bases, in that order; junction bases with no gene match: 9. The CDR3: CASTPRRGGPYEQYF. In nucleotides, the CDR3 is TGTGCCAGCACACCCCGGCGGGGGGGTCCCTACGAGCAGTACTTC.

V and J are TRBV27 and TRBJ2-1; tentatively, D is TRBD2 (6 bases). Germline CDR1 and CDR2: MNHEY and SMNVEV (reference sequence). The V and J ends lost 8 bases and 0 bases respectively, with 17 bases between them. This CDR3 region has 16 residues. The CDR3 DNA reads TGTGCCAGCCTCTTCCGGGCGGGGAGCTCCTACAATGAGCAGTTCTTC. Protein: CASLFRAGSSYNEQFF.

The chain carries TRBV19 and TRBJ1-1; 7 bases align to TRBD1. The length of the CDR3 is 13 residues. Unmatched junction bases numbered 3, after V lost 8 bases and J lost 0 bases. Per germline, CDR1 LNHDA and CDR2 SQIVND (reference sequence). The CDR3: CASSGQVNTEAFF. The DNA of the CDR3 is TGTGCCAGTTCAGGACAGGTGAACACTGAAGCTTTCTTT.

Notes on this clone: This specimen includes other DNA sequences encoding the same CDR3. The rearrangement links TRBV28 to TRBJ2-7; 7 bases match TRBD1. This CDR3 contains 13 residues. Germline V lookup: CDR1 MDHEN, CDR2 SYDVKM. The V segment lost 5 bases and the J segment 4 bases; nucleotides outside the gene matches: 5. The CDR3 sequence is CASSLGQDYEQYF. As DNA, the CDR3 is TGTGCCAGCAGTCTTGGACAGGATTACGAGCAGTACTTC.

This clone showed up just once. The chain joins TRBV10-3 to TRBJ2-7, with D possibly matching TRBD2 (5 bases). This CDR3 spans 13 amino acids. The V end lost 8 bases, the J end lost 5 bases, and 16 bases lay between the germline ends. In germline, CDR1 is ENHRY, CDR2 SYGVKD. This CDR3 reads CAIRGGPQNEQYF. Here the CDR3 DNA reads TGTGCCATCCGGGGTGGCCCCCAAAACGAGCAGTACTTC.

This clone showed up just a few times. The J gene is TRBJ1-5, the V gene TRBV27; a weak D match, TRBD1 (6 bases). Looked up from germline, CDR1 is MNHEY and CDR2 is SMNVEV (reference sequence). This CDR3 spans 14 amino acids. V was cut by 4 bases and J by 4 bases, with 11 bases left in between. The DNA of the CDR3 is TGTGCCAGCAGTTACGGACAGATGAATCAGCCCCAGCATTTT. Its protein is CASSYGQMNQPQHF.

The gene calls are TRBV10-1 and TRBJ2-5, with 8 bases that match TRBD1. J gave up 5 bases and V 2 bases, and 13 bases lay outside the gene matches. The CDR3 is 17 residues long. CDR1 is WNHNN, CDR2 SYGVQD, per germline (reference sequence). The CDR3 loop reads CASSEGGLSGGRETQYF. The DNA of the CDR3 is TGCGCCAGCAGTGAGGGCGGGTTATCAGGGGGCCGGGAGACCCAGTACTTC.